These 27 T cell receptor beta chains share one sample of origin, sequenced in a study of OX40 agonist ivuxolimab in advanced cancers. This table comes from immunoSEQ multiplex PCR, and its TCRdb copy is limited to in-frame clones, with some not included. The data show under 95,000 clones, 70% to 90% seen once. Material: CD4+ or CD8+ T cells sorted from blood, obtained in a trial of the OX40 agonist ivuxolimab. The receptors stem from an adult with an advanced solid tumor such as melanoma, head and neck, liver or kidney cancer.

V usage is TRBV28 and J usage is TRBJ1-1; unclear D gene. Looked up from germline, CDR1 is MDHEN and CDR2 is SYDVKM. The length of the CDR3 is 12 residues. Trimming cost V 5 bases and J 5 bases, with 9 bases left between them. The CDR3 protein is CASSTWETEAFF. The CDR3 DNA follows: TGTGCCAGCAGTACCTGGGAGACTGAAGCTTTCTTT.

The V and J genes are TRBV5-1 and TRBJ2-5, with TRBD2 matching 10 bases. CDR1 SGHRS and CDR2 YFSETQ come from the germline V gene. V lost 0 bases to trimming and J lost 2 bases; unmatched junction nucleotides: 4. The length of the CDR3 is 16 residues. The CDR3 nucleotides are TGCGCCAGCAGCTTGGCTAGCGGGAGCATTCAAGAGACCCAGTACTTC. Protein sequence: CASSLASGSIQETQYF.

The CDR3 DNA sequence: TGCGCCAGCAGAGCGGGACCAAGCACAGATACGCAGTATTTT. It specifies CASRAGPSTDTQYF. V is TRBV5-1 and J is TRBJ2-3; 7 bases map to TRBD2. The germline V gene has CDR1 SGHRS and CDR2 YFSETQ. The CDR3 has 14 residues. V lost 5 bases and J lost 0; bases outside the gene matches: 3.

V gene TRBV30 combines with J gene TRBJ1-5; D possibly corresponds to TRBD1 (5 bases). This CDR3 contains 13 residues. Deletions cut 4 bases from V and 6 bases from J, with 13 bases between. Germline loops: CDR1 GTSNPN, CDR2 SVGIG (reference sequence). The chain's CDR3 is CAWKRAGSQPQHF. The CDR3 DNA sequence: TGTGCCTGGAAGAGGGCAGGGAGTCAGCCCCAGCATTTT.

The chain links TRBV7-8 to TRBJ2-1; possibly TRBD2 for D (5 bases). Trimming took 6 bases from V and 5 from J, leaving 26 bases between them. Per germline, CDR1 SGHVS and CDR2 FQNEAQ. The CDR3 runs 18 residues. The CDR3 reads CASSFSGERRYPNNEQFF. The CDR3, as DNA: TGTGCCAGCAGTTTCTCCGGGGAGCGGAGATACCCTAACAATGAGCAGTTCTTC.

This chain joins TRBV7-8 and TRBJ2-3, with no clear D. V lost 0 bases and J 6 bases, leaving 4 bases between the germline ends. The CDR3 covers 12 residues. CDR1 SGHVS and CDR2 FQNEAQ come from the germline V gene. The DNA for the CDR3 is TGTGCCAGCAGCTTAGCGGCGGATACGCAGTATTTT. Its protein is CASSLAADTQYF.

The chain recombines TRBV14 with TRBJ2-2; D gene uncertain. The germline V and J ends were trimmed by 5 bases and 6 bases, with 13 bases remaining between them. The CDR3 is 14 amino acids. Per the germline V gene, CDR1 is SGHDN and CDR2 is FVKESK. CDR3 sequence: CASSERMKAGELFF. The CDR3 coding sequence is TGTGCCAGCAGCGAAAGGATGAAGGCCGGGGAGCTGTTTTTT.

This rearrangement joins TRBV9 to TRBJ2-1; a possible D gene is TRBD1 (6 bases). The CDR3 is 16 residues long. The ends were cut back, 0 bases at V and 6 bases at J, with 16 bases in the middle. Germline V gives CDR1 SGDLS, CDR2 YYNGEE. The CDR3: CASSVGRQGFPNEQFF. For the CDR3, the DNA is TGTGCCAGCAGCGTAGGTAGGCAGGGGTTTCCCAATGAGCAGTTCTTC.

The chain combines TRBV5-6 with TRBJ2-3, with D uncertain. The CDR3 consists of 11 residues. Germline values: CDR1 SGHDT, CDR2 YYEEEE. Trimming removed 2 bases from V and 5 bases from J, with 3 bases in between. The CDR3 coding sequence is TGTGCCAGCAGCTTTGGAGATACGCAGTATTTT. It specifies CASSFGDTQYF. Full variable domain (rest looked up from reference TRBV5-6 and TRBJ2-3): DAGVTQSPTHLIKTRGQQVTLRCSPKSGHDTVSWYQQALGQGPQFIFQYYEEEERQRGNFPDRFSGHQFPNYSSELNVNALLLGDSALYLCASSFGDTQYFGPGTRLTVL.

V gene TRBV7-3 combines with J gene TRBJ2-1; weak D call: TRBD1 (6 bases). The CDR3 consists of 16 residues. V lost 2 bases and J 2 bases, leaving 13 bases between the germline ends. Per germline, CDR1 SGHTA and CDR2 FQGTGA. In nucleotides, the CDR3 is TGTGCCAGCAGCTTACAAGGGACATTTCCCTACAATGAGCAGTTCTTC. Its translation: CASSLQGTFPYNEQFF.

The chain links TRBV11-2 to TRBJ2-1, with D possibly TRBD2 on 6 matching bases. V lost 1 base, J lost 7 bases, and 11 bases lay in between. The CDR3 contains 14 residues. Germline-derived CDR1 and CDR2 are SGHAT and FQNNGV. Here the CDR3 reads CASSLAGVTNEQFF. CDR3 nucleotide sequence: TGTGCCAGCAGCTTAGCGGGAGTTACTAATGAGCAGTTCTTC.

The genes are TRBV6-1 and TRBJ2-6; D is unresolved. Germline values: CDR1 MNHNS, CDR2 SASEGT. This CDR3 spans 15 amino acids. Trimming shortened V by 2 bases and J by 4 bases, and 9 bases separated the two germline ends. The CDR3 protein is CASSESQYGANVLTF. CDR3 DNA sequence: TGTGCCAGCAGTGAATCACAGTACGGGGCCAACGTCCTGACTTTC.

The rearrangement joins TRBV19 to TRBJ1-5, with D unresolved. The CDR3 loop spans 17 amino acids. The V gene's germline CDR1 is LNHDA and CDR2 SQIVND (reference sequence). V lost 0 bases, J lost 0 bases, and 12 bases lay in between. The CDR3 sequence is CASSIELGSYSNQPQHF. CDR3 sequence (DNA): TGTGCCAGTAGTATAGAGTTGGGGAGCTATAGCAATCAGCCCCAGCATTTT. Looking up the rest from reference TRBV19 and TRBJ1-5 gives the full variable domain: DGGITQSPKYLFRKEGQNVTLSCEQNLNHDAMYWYRQDPGQGLRLIYYSQIVNDFQKGDIAEGYSVSREKKESFPLTVTSAQKNPTAFYLCASSIELGSYSNQPQHFGDGTRLSIL.

The J gene is TRBJ1-4, the V gene TRBV2, with D perhaps TRBD1 (5 bases). This CDR3 has 15 residues. Germline V gives CDR1 SNHLY, CDR2 FYNNEI. Trimming cost V 5 bases and J 6 bases, with 16 bases left between them. CDR3 region: CASSQQALSHEKLFF. CDR3 sequence (DNA): TGTGCCAGCAGTCAACAGGCCCTAAGTCATGAAAAACTGTTTTTT. Full variable domain (outside the CDR3, taken from reference TRBV2 and TRBJ1-4): EPEVTQTPSHQVTQMGQEVILRCVPISNHLYFYWYRQILGQKVEFLVSFYNNEISEKSEIFDDQFSVERPDGSNFTLKIRSTKLEDSAMYFCASSQQALSHEKLFFGSGTQLSVL.

V usage is TRBV7-9 and J usage is TRBJ1-1; D unresolved. Trimming cost V 5 bases and J 4 bases, with 14 bases left between them. CDR1 is SEHNR, CDR2 FQNEAQ, per germline (reference sequence). The CDR3 contains 14 residues. CDR3 DNA sequence: TGTGCCAGCAGCCGCATTCCCCTGGGCACTGAAGCTTTCTTT. Residues: CASSRIPLGTEAFF.

The chain employs TRBV7-3 and TRBJ2-5; 7 nucleotides line up with TRBD2. The V and J ends lost 4 bases and 5 bases, in that order; junction bases with no gene match: 4. Germline V gene data show CDR1 as SGHTA and CDR2 as FQGTGA. The CDR3 loop spans 13 amino acids. This CDR3 is CASSSAGAETQYF. CDR3 nucleotide sequence: TGTGCCAGCAGCTCTGCGGGAGCGGAGACCCAGTACTTC.

This chain links TRBV5-4 with TRBJ1-2; perhaps TRBD1 as D (5 bases). CDR1 and CDR2 from the germline V gene are SGHNT and YYREEE (reference sequence). CDR3 length equals 13 residues. Trimming stripped 2 bases from V and 6 bases from J, with 11 bases between. In nucleotides, the CDR3 is TGTGCCAGCAGCTTCGGGACGGAAGATGGCTACACCTTC. Amino acid sequence: CASSFGTEDGYTF.

This rearrangement joins TRBV20-1 to TRBJ2-1; D might be TRBD1 (5 bases). This CDR3 is built from 11 residues. V lost 3 bases and J 9 bases, leaving 9 bases between the germline ends. CDR1 and CDR2 from the germline V gene are DFQATT and SNEGSKA (reference sequence). The CDR3 DNA sequence: TGCAGTGCTAGTAGAAGGGGTGAGCAGTTCTTC. Translation gives CSASRRGEQFF.

This clone occurred a few times. Mismatch with germline at one junction end may stem from a read error. This sequence joins TRBV7-3 and TRBJ1-1; possibly TRBD1 for D (6 bases). The CDR3 loop spans 14 amino acids. From germline, CDR1 is SGHTA and CDR2 FQGTGA. The chain's CDR3 is CASSLTSGAAEAFF. The CDR3 DNA reads TGTGCCAGCAGCCTAACCTCAGGGGCCGCCGAAGCTTTCTTT.

The chain couples TRBV10-3 to TRBJ2-1; perhaps TRBD1 as D (6 bases). The V gene lost 7 bases and the J gene lost 3 bases, with 7 bases spanning the gap. Germline lookup yields CDR1 ENHRY and CDR2 SYGVKD. The CDR3 is 12 residues long. Here the CDR3 reads CAIKGDYNEQFF. In DNA, the CDR3 is TGTGCCATCAAGGGGGACTACAATGAGCAGTTCTTC.

J is TRBJ2-7 and V is TRBV6-6; 9 positions agree with TRBD1. The V segment lost 2 bases and the J segment 5 bases; nucleotides outside the gene matches: 7. This CDR3 is built from 15 residues. Per germline, CDR1 MNHNY and CDR2 SVGAGI (reference sequence). In DNA, the CDR3 is TGTGCCAGCAGTTACCGCCGAGACAGGGGGAACGAGCAGTACTTC. Its translation is CASSYRRDRGNEQYF.

The chain has TRBV5-1 and TRBJ2-1; no definite D call. Per the germline V gene, CDR1 is SGHRS and CDR2 is YFSETQ. Trimming took off 5 bases at V and 0 bases at J, with 6 bases between the two ends. The CDR3 extends over 13 amino acids. This chain's CDR3 is CASSTLSYNEQFF. CDR3 in DNA: TGCGCCAGCAGTACTCTCTCCTACAATGAGCAGTTCTTC.

This clone is a singleton in its sample. This chain's CDR3 is CAWSVRSGGEAFF. In DNA form, the CDR3 reads TGTGCCTGGAGTGTACGGTCAGGGGGCGAAGCTTTCTTT. V and J are TRBV30 and TRBJ1-1; 8 nucleotides line up with TRBD1. Germline V lookup: CDR1 GTSNPN, CDR2 SVGIG (reference sequence). V was clipped by 0 bases and J by 8 bases; unmatched bases: 5. This CDR3 spans 13 amino acids.

This CDR3 is CASSSSRDLNEKLFF. The CDR3 bases are TGTGCCAGCAGCTCCTCCCGAGATCTTAATGAAAAACTGTTTTTT. The chain carries TRBV11-1 and TRBJ1-4; no firm D call. Germline V gene sequence: CDR1 SGHAT, CDR2 FQDESV (reference sequence). CDR3 size: 15 residues. Between the trimmed V and J ends, which lost 4 bases and 4 bases, there was a span of 13 bases.

The V and J genes are TRBV4-1 and TRBJ2-5; D is unclear. The CDR3 contains 16 residues. Germline loops: CDR1 MGHRA, CDR2 YSYEKL. V lost 0 bases and J lost 4, with 15 bases in between. The CDR3 bases are TGCGCCAGCAGCCAAGATCAGGCGGTTTTATTAGAGACCCAGTACTTC. It encodes CASSQDQAVLLETQYF.

The chain couples TRBV5-1 to TRBJ1-6, with unresolved D. Germline V lookup: CDR1 SGHRS, CDR2 YFSETQ. The V end was cut by 0 bases, the J end by 8 bases, with 6 bases between. This CDR3 comprises 13 residues. The CDR3 loop reads CASSLEIDSPLHF. For the CDR3, the DNA is TGCGCCAGCAGCTTGGAGATTGATTCACCCCTCCACTTT.

This chain links TRBV11-2 with TRBJ2-5; D ambiguous. Per germline, CDR1 SGHAT and CDR2 FQNNGV. The V end lost 6 bases, the J end lost 3 bases, and 5 bases lay between the germline ends. This CDR3 spans 11 amino acids. CDR3 sequence reads: CASSIKETQYF. CDR3 sequence (DNA): TGTGCCAGCAGTATTAAAGAGACCCAGTACTTC.